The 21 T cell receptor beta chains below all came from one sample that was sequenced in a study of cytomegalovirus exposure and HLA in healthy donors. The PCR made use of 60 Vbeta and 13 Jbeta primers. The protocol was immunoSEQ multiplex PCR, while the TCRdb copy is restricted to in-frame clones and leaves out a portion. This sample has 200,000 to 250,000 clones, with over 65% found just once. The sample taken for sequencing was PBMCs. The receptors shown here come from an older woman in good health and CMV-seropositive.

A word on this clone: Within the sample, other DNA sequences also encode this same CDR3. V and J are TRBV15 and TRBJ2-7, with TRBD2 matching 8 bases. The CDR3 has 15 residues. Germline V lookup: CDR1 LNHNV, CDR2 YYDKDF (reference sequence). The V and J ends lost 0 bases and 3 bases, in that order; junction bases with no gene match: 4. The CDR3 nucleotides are TGTGCCACCAGCAGAGAAGCTAGCGGGTACTACGAGCAGTACTTC. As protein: CATSREASGYYEQYF.

The CDR3 region has the DNA TGTGCCAGCATCCTAACTCGGTGGGAGGCGGGTAATGAGCAGTTCTTC. It encodes CASILTRWEAGNEQFF. The chain is built from TRBV6-4 and TRBJ2-1; D might be TRBD2 (6 bases). Deletions cut 7 bases from V and 7 bases from J, with 23 bases between. Germline V gene data show CDR1 as MRHNA and CDR2 as SNTAGT. The CDR3 runs 16 residues.

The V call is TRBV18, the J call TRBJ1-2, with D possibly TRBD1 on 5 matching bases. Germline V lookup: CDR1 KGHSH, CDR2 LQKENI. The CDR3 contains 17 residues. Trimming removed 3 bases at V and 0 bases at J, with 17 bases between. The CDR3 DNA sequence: TGTGCCAGCTCACCTGGCCAGCTGACAGCCACTAACTATGGCTACACCTTC. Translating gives CASSPGQLTATNYGYTF.

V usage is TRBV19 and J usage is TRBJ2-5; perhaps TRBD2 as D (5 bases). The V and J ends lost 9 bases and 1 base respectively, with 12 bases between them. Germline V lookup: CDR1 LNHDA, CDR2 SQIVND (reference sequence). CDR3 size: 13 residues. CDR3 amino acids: CASRRAGQETQYF. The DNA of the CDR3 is TGTGCCAGCCGCCGGGCGGGCCAAGAGACCCAGTACTTC. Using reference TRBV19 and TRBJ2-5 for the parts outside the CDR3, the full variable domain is DGGITQSPKYLFRKEGQNVTLSCEQNLNHDAMYWYRQDPGQGLRLIYYSQIVNDFQKGDIAEGYSVSREKKESFPLTVTSAQKNPTAFYLCASRRAGQETQYFGPGTRLLVL.

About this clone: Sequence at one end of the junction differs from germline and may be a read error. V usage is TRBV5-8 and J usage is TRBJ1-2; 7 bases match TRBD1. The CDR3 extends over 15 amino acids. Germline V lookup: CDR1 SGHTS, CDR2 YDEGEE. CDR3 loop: CASSAQGREMYAYTF. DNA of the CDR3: TGTGCCAGCAGCGCACAGGGGCGCGAAATGTATGCCTACACCTTC.

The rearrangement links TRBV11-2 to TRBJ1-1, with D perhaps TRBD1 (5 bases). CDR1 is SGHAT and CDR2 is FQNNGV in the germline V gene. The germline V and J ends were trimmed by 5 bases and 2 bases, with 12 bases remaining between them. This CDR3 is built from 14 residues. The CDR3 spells CASSRLTGNTEAFF. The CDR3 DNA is TGTGCCAGCAGCCGGTTAACAGGAAACACTGAAGCTTTCTTT.

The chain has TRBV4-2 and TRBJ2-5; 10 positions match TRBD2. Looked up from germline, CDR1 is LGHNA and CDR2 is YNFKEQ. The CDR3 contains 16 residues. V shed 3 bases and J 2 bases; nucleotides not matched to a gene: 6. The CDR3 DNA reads TGTGCCAGCAGCCAGGGGCTAGCGGGGGCTCAAGAGACCCAGTACTTC. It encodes CASSQGLAGAQETQYF.

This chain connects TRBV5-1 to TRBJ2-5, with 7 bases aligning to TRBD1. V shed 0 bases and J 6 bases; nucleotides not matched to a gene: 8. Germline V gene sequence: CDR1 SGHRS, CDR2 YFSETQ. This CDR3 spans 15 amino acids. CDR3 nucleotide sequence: TGCGCCAGCAGCTTGGCCGGGACAGTCGGGCAGACCCAGTACTTC. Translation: CASSLAGTVGQTQYF.

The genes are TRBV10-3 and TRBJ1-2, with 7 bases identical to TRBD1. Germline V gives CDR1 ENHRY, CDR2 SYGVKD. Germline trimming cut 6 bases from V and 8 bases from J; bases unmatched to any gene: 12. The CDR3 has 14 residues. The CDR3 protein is CAISANRGLEGYTF. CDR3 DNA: TGTGCCATCAGCGCGAACAGGGGTCTCGAAGGCTACACCTTC.

CDR3 region: CASSKLDSSNQPQHF. CDR3 coding DNA: TGTGCCAGCAGCAAATTAGACAGCTCCAATCAGCCCCAGCATTTT. The chain combines TRBV21-1 with TRBJ1-5; the table calls TRBD1, which could not be checked here. TRBV21-1 is recorded as a pseudogene. The CDR3 is 15 amino acids.

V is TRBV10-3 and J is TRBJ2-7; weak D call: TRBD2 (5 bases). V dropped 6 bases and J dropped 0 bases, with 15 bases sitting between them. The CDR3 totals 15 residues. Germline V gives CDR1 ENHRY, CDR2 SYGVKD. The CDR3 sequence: CAIREDWSDSYEQYF. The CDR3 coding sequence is TGTGCCATCAGGGAGGACTGGAGCGACTCCTACGAGCAGTACTTC.

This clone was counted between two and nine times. CDR3 sequence (DNA): TGTGCCAGCAGTGTTGGGGCCTCCTACGAGCAGTACTTC. It translates to CASSVGASYEQYF. The J gene is TRBJ2-7, the V gene TRBV2; weak D call: TRBD1 (5 bases). This CDR3 has 13 amino acids. Trimming removed 4 bases from V and 0 bases from J, with 7 bases in between. Germline V CDR1 and CDR2: SNHLY, FYNNEI.

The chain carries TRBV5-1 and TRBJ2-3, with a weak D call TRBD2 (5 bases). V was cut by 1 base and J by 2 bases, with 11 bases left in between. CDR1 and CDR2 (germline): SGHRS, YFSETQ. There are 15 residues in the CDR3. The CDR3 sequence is CASSLPDYSTDTQYF. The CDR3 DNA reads TGCGCCAGCAGCTTGCCCGACTACTCCACAGATACGCAGTATTTT.

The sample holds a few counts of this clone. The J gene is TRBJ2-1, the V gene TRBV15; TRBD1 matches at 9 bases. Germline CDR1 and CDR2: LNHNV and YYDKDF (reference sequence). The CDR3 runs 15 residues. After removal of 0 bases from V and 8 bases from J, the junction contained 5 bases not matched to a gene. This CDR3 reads CATSRDPGQGYEQFF. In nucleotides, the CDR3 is TGTGCCACCAGCAGAGATCCGGGACAGGGCTATGAGCAGTTCTTC.

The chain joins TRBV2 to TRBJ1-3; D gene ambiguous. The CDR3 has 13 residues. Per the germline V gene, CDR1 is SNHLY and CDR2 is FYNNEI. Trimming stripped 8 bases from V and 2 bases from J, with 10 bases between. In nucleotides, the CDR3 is TGTGCCAGCGGCCGCCAGGCTGGAAACACCATATATTTT. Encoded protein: CASGRQAGNTIYF.

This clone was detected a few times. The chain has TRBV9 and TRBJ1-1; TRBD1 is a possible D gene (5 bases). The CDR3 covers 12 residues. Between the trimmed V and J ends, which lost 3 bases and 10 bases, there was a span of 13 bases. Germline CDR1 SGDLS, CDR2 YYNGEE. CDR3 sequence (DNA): TGTGCCAGCAGCGGTAACAGGAGGGGAGCTTTCTTT. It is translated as CASSGNRRGAFF. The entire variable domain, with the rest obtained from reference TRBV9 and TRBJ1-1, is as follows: DSGVTQTPKHLITATGQRVTLRCSPRSGDLSVYWYQQSLDQGLQFLIQYYNGEERAKGNILERFSAQQFPDLHSELNLSSLELGDSALYFCASSGNRRGAFFGQGTRLTVV.

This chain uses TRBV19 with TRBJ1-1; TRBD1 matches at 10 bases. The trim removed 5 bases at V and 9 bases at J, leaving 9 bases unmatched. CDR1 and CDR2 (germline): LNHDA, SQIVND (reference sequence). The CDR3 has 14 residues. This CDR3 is CASSYTGTGDQAFF. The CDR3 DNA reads TGTGCCAGTAGTTATACCGGGACAGGGGACCAAGCTTTCTTT.

CDR3 region: CASSEQRSGNTIYF. The CDR3 nucleotides are TGTGCCAGCAGTGAACAGCGCTCTGGAAACACCATATATTTT. J is TRBJ1-3 and V is TRBV6-1; D gene unclear. The CDR3 has 14 amino acids. Germline CDR1 and CDR2: MNHNS and SASEGT. Trimming took 2 bases from V and 0 from J, leaving 5 bases between them.

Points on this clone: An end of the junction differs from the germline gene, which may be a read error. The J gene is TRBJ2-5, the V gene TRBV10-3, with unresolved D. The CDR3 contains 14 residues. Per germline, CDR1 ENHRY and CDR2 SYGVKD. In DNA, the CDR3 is TGTACCATCAGTCTGACACTCGCCCAAGAGACCCAGTACTTC. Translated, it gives CTISLTLAQETQYF.

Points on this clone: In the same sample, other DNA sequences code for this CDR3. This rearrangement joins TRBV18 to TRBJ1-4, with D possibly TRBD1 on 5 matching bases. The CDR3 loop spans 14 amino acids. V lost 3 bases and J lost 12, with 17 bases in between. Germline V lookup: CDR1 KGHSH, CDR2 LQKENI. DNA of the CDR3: TGTGCCAGCTCACCTCGGGAGGGGTCCCAGGAACTGTTTTTT. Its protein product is CASSPREGSQELFF.

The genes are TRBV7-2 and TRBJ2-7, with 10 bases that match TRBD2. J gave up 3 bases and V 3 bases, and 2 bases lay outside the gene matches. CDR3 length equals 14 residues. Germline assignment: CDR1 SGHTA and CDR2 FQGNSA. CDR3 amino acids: CASSFGTSDYEQYF. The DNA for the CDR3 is TGTGCCAGCAGCTTTGGGACTAGCGACTACGAGCAGTACTTC. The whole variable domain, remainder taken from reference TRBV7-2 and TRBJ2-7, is GAGVSQSPSNKVTEKGKDVELRCDPISGHTALYWYRQSLGQGLEFLIYFQGNSAPDKSGLPSDRFSAERTGGSVSTLTIQRTQQEDSAVYLCASSFGTSDYEQYFGPGTRLTVT.